One and the same sample provided the 2 T cell receptor beta chains below, sequenced in a study of cytomegalovirus exposure and HLA in healthy donors. Researchers ran the PCR with 60 Vbeta and 13 Jbeta primers. The protocol was immunoSEQ multiplex PCR, while the TCRdb copy is restricted to in-frame clones and leaves out a portion. The table shows 80,000 or so clones, with about 80% occurring only once. Sequenced input: PBMCs. The receptors shown here come from a woman in her thirties or forties in good health and CMV-seronegative.

This chain uses TRBV5-1 with TRBJ1-1; no clear D gene. Germline CDR1 reads SGHRS; CDR2 reads YFSETQ. This CDR3 is 14 amino acids long. V was shortened by 0 bases and J by 2 bases, with 8 bases between the two germline ends. The CDR3 region is CASSLAQLNTEAFF. The CDR3, as DNA: TGCGCCAGCAGCTTGGCCCAACTTAACACTGAAGCTTTCTTT.

The chain uses TRBV19 and TRBJ2-7; TRBD2 aligns across 7 bases. Losses at the gene ends were 5 bases for V and 3 bases for J; bases not matched to a gene: 10. This CDR3 comprises 15 residues. Germline CDR1 is LNHDA and CDR2 is SQIVND (reference sequence). The CDR3 sequence is CASSPTGRGGYEQYF. As DNA, the CDR3 is TGTGCCAGTAGTCCCACGGGGAGGGGAGGCTACGAGCAGTACTTC.